The next 8 T cell receptor beta chains were all read from a single sample in a study of early T cells in non-severe SARS-CoV-2 infection. TCRdb processed the 5' RACE reads anew with MiXCR; each CDR3 protein has one entry. Among 57,000 or so distinct CDR3 sequences listed, 12% were seen once. This material consisted of whole blood, taken at baseline. Receptors originate from an adult who was a healthcare worker with PCR-confirmed SARS-CoV-2 infection or an uninfected control (not recorded which). The donor label of this sample is uncertain.

This clonotype was detected many times. The V gene is TRBV4-1, the J gene TRBJ2-5; possibly TRBD1 for D (6 bases). Trimming pared 1 base from V and 2 bases from J, leaving 11 bases between. Germline assignment: CDR1 MGHRA and CDR2 YSYEKL. The CDR3 is 15 residues long. The CDR3 DNA reads TGCGCCAGCAGCCAAGGGCGGACAGATCAAGAGACCCAGTACTTC. This codes for CASSQGRTDQETQYF.

In its sample, this clonotype was seen many times. This chain uses TRBV7-8 with TRBJ2-5, with 8 nucleotides matching TRBD1. The CDR3 sequence is 17 residues long. Germline V gene lookup returns CDR1 SGHVS and CDR2 FQNEAQ. V trimming: 5 bases; J trimming: 3 bases; junction bases outside the gene matches: 14. The CDR3 nucleotides are TGTGCCAGCAGCCCGTATCCCCGGACAGGGACCAAAGAGACCCAGTACTTC. This translates into CASSPYPRTGTKETQYF.

This clonotype was counted ten times or more. The rearrangement links TRBV19 to TRBJ1-5; 7 bases agree with TRBD1. The germline gives CDR1 LNHDA, CDR2 SQIVND (reference sequence). V gave up 5 bases and J gave up 7 bases; unmatched junction bases: 11. CDR3 size: 15 residues. The CDR3 protein is CASSGQAGGGQPQHF. CDR3 sequence (DNA): TGTGCCAGTAGTGGACAGGCCGGGGGCGGCCAGCCCCAGCATTTT.

The chain links TRBV12-3 or TRBV12-4 to TRBJ1-4, with D unresolved. Deletions cut 5 bases from V and 4 bases from J, with 8 bases between. The CDR3 length is 13 residues. The DNA of the CDR3 is TGTGCCAGCAGTAGTTCTGTTAATGAAAAACTGTTTTTT. Translated, it gives CASSSSVNEKLFF.

The genes are TRBV12-3 or TRBV12-4 and TRBJ1-5; D remains ambiguous. V was cut by 2 bases and J by 6 bases, with 8 bases left in between. There are 13 residues in the CDR3. CDR3 amino acids: CASSLKRGQPQHF. CDR3 bases: TGTGCCAGCAGTTTAAAGCGGGGTCAGCCCCAGCATTTT.

The J gene is TRBJ2-5, the V gene TRBV29-1; possibly TRBD1 for D (6 bases). Germline CDR1 and CDR2: SQVTM and ANQGSEA. V lost 3 bases and J lost 4, with 21 bases in between. This CDR3 has 16 amino acids. The CDR3 region is CSVEEGFPGRGETQYF. CDR3 nucleotide sequence: TGCAGCGTTGAGGAAGGTTTCCCTGGCAGGGGAGAGACCCAGTACTTC.

A note on this clonotype: The junction departs from germline at one end; a sequencing error may be responsible. V and J are TRBV6-5 and TRBJ2-1; 7 bases line up with TRBD2. The CDR3 runs to 21 residues. Looked up from germline, CDR1 is MNHEY and CDR2 is SVGAGI. The CDR3 reads CASSHSIGLPHTSASYNEQFF. CDR3 DNA sequence: TGTGCCAGCAGTCACTCGATCGGTCTCCCCCATACTAGCGCAAGCTACAATGAGCAGTTCTTC.

This clonotype has just a few counts. The rearrangement joins TRBV3-1 to TRBJ2-1, with 12 bases aligning to TRBD2. Germline V gives CDR1 LGHDT, CDR2 YNNKEL (reference sequence). The CDR3 is made up of 14 amino acids. V shed 4 bases, J shed 10 bases, and the junction held 5 bases outside the gene matches. The DNA for the CDR3 is TGTGCCAGCAGCCCTAGCGGGGGGGCGTGGGAGCAGTTCTTC. Translated, it gives CASSPSGGAWEQFF.